This T cell receptor beta chain emerged from a study of T cells in Graves' hyperthyroidism and ophthalmopathy (dated by TCRdb to about 2019). General notes on the study: Peripheral blood was collected at initial diagnosis, before any treatment. The study also compared thyroid tissue and blood T-cell repertoires from roughly 6 Graves' hyperthyroidism patients. The approximately 100 discovery patients were divided at random into training and test sets in a 7:3 ratio. According to the paper, TCR Vbeta CDR3 sequencing was carried out on approximately 140 peripheral blood samples, which came from around 43 ophthalmopathy, under 80 hyperthyroidism and about 17 progressor patients. Following sampling, methimazole starting at 30 mg daily was given to hyperthyroidism patients, and high-dose intravenous methylprednisolone was given to ophthalmopathy patients. TCR V-J signatures able to tell the groups apart were searched for in a discovery cohort of 100 or so patients, of whom more than 40 had Graves' ophthalmopathy and about 55 had stable Graves' hyperthyroidism. An independent validation cohort of fewer than 20 hyperthyroidism patients and some 15 patients who later progressed to ophthalmopathy tested prospective prediction of ophthalmopathy.

Moderately to severely active disease, a Clinical Activity Score of at least 3, a NOSPECS grade of at least 4, and a duration under 3 months were present in ophthalmopathy patients. Exclusion was applied to patients with uncontrolled infections, other autoimmune diseases, pregnancy or lactation. Clinical symptoms, serum thyroxine and TRAb, thyroid ultrasound, and orbital computed tomography formed the basis for the diagnoses. PBMCs were separated from under 11 ml of fresh peripheral blood using Ficoll-Paque density gradient centrifugation. Trizol reagent was used to extract total RNA, and RNA quality was then checked on an Agilent 2100 Bioanalyzer. At least ten counts were recorded for this clonotype. The clone's antigen remains unknown. One base away there is no much larger clone; base qualities are not given. The CDR3 holds 14 amino acids from the cysteine to the phenylalanine. The read is trimmed to its CDR3 DNA, 42 bases read in frame from base 1. From a lookup of the germline V gene (reference sequence), CDR1 and CDR2 are DFQATT and SNEGSKA. The trim is 0 bases for V and 3 bases for J, with a gap of 10 bases between the germline ends.

Results and caveats for the whole study, not just this receptor: In cross-validation, a model built on a 13 V-J signature told ophthalmopathy apart from stable hyperthyroidism with approximately 90% sensitivity and about 81% specificity, and in testing the same model reached 80%/75%. Most expanded thyroid clonotypes (frequency above 0.001) were also detected in blood, a finding suggesting that blood repertoires may reflect thyroid immune responses. In validation, the model predicted progression to ophthalmopathy a median of roughly 6.2 months before onset, with roughly 71% sensitivity and about 72% specificity. Sample size was not statistically predetermined, and investigators were not blinded to group allocation.

TCR beta CDR3 regions were amplified from RNA transcripts. A first-round RT-PCR of the TCR CDR3 used the HTBI primer set with the Qiagen OneStep RT-PCR kit. Libraries were constructed in a second round of multiplex PCR, after which size selection and purification were performed. Libraries were sequenced paired-end with 100 bp reads on an Illumina HiSeq2000. From the authors' description of their analysis: SOAPnuke was used to process the raw data, with reads discarded if the reads contained adapters or uncalled bases, had a mean Phred below 15, or lacked an exact constant-primer or identifier match. COPE v1.2.5 was used to merge high-quality paired reads, and clonotypes were defined as unique nucleotide sequences. Clonotypes were aligned to IMGT TRBV, TRBD and TRBJ reference segments using MiTCR v1.1. Analysis was restricted to V-J combinations with a frequency above 0.0001, which covered approximately 99% of repertoires. A TCS score was defined as the ratio of F50 (clonal expansion) to E x V (chaos), with BLOSUM62-based TCRdist applied between CDR3 peptides within each V-J. Welch's t-statistics and random forest reduced around 510 V-J features to 10 to 15, which were used in a naive Bayes classifier (R e1071). The Morisita-Horn index was used to measure how similar the thyroid and blood repertoires were. TCRdb reprocessed the public reads (quality trimming at Q25 with fastp, clone calling with MiXCR) and kept in-frame beta chains. A single entry per CDR3 protein holds the most common genes and DNA from its merged rows. What appears here as the V and J calls and clone size reflects TCRdb's work, not the paper's. The sample yields about 58,000 distinct CDR3 sequences; around half were counted once. The top ten clonotypes cover about an eighth of the sample.

The sequence came from a woman aged 25 to 39 with Graves' ophthalmopathy. Here the chain combines TRBV20-1 and TRBJ2-3, with TRBD2 tentatively as D gene (5 bases match). The sequenced sample was blood. The CDR3 region reads CSARDGRGTDTQYF. The nucleotide sequence reads as follows: TGCAGTGCTAGAGATGGACGGGGAACAGATACGCAGTATTTT.